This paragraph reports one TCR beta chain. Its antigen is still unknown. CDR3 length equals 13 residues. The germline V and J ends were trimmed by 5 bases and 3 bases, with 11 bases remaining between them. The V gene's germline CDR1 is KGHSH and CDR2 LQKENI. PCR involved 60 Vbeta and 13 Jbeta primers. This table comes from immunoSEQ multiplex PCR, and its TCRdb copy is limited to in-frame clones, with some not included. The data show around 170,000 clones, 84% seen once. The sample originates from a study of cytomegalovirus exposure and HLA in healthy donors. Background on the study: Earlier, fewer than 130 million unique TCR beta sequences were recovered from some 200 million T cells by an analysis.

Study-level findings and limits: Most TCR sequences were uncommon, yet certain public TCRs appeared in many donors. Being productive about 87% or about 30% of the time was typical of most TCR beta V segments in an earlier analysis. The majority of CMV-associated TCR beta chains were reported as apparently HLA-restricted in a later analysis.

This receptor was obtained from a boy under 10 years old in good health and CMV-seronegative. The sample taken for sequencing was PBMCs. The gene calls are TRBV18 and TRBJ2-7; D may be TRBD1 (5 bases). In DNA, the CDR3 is TGTGCCAGCTCAGCCAGGGCTGACTACGAGCAGTACTTC. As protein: CASSARADYEQYF.